The source of this TCR beta chain is a study of shared clonotypes between healthy human individuals. Each donor was a Caucasian adult residing in Nashville, Tennessee. Naive CD45RA+ and memory CD45RA-negative subsets were split from CD4+ cells. For each subset, genomic DNA was distributed in equal portions over several immunoSEQ plates. On sorted subsets, replicate PCRs used 200 ng DNA, or 25,000 to 35,000 T cell genomes. The repertoire was sequenced with immunoSEQ multiplex PCR; TCRdb's copy has only in-frame clones and lacks some. The table shows about 2.4 million clones, with roughly 93% occurring only once. This CDR3 spans 16 amino acids. Germline CDR1 SGHKS, CDR2 YYEKEE (reference sequence). V was clipped by 3 bases and J by 4 bases, with 16 bases between them.

The TCR originated in a young man in good health. Some clones in this sample may be carry-over from other donors' samples. The chain recombines TRBV5-5 with TRBJ2-2; tentatively, D is TRBD2 (6 bases). The sample taken for sequencing was naive CD4+ T cells from PBMCs. Stated subset: CD45RA+ positively selected. The CDR3 nucleotides read TGTGCCAGCAGCTACCGGGGCCCCGGGGGCACCGGGGAGCTGTTTTTT. It specifies CASSYRGPGGTGELFF. Looking up the rest from reference TRBV5-5 and TRBJ2-2 gives the full variable domain: DAGVTQSPTHLIKTRGQQVTLRCSPISGHKSVSWYQQVLGQGPQFIFQYYEKEERGRGNFPDRFSARQFPNYSSELNVNALLLGDSALYLCASSYRGPGGTGELFFGEGSRLTVL.